The rows below give T cell receptor beta chains drawn from one sample of a study of a mutant IDH1 vaccine in newly diagnosed glioma. Antigens for these TCRs are unknown. Sequencing was performed with immunoSEQ multiplex PCR; in TCRdb, only in-frame clones are kept and a portion is missing. The table lists tens of thousands of clones, over 80% of them singletons. Sequenced here: PBMCs, sampled from a glioma patient whose treatment included an IDH1 peptide vaccine. The receptor set was obtained from a woman in her forties or fifties with glioma. Each CDR3 is given with its conserved first and last residue. The D gene is left open where the match is weak. Rows may omit the clone size; those that give it use once, few, many or a size class.

d_call,j_call,v_call,clone_size,cdr3_aa,cdr3_nt
.,TRBJ2-5,TRBV5-5,.,CASSAARELRETQYF,TGTGCCAGCAGCGCCGCTCGGGAGTTGAGAGAGACCCAGTACTTC
.,TRBJ1-1,TRBV11-3,.,CASSPRGEPNTEAFF,TGTGCCAGCAGCCCGAGGGGGGAACCGAACACTGAAGCTTTCTTT
TRBD2,TRBJ2-1,TRBV30,.,CAWSVAGPNRGEQFF,TGTGCCTGGAGTGTAGCGGGGCCAAACCGAGGAGAGCAGTTCTTC
.,TRBJ2-7,TRBV9,once,CASSVGGSHSSYEQYF,TGTGCCAGCAGCGTCGGAGGTTCTCACTCCTCCTACGAGCAGTACTTC
TRBD1,TRBJ1-3,TRBV9,.,CATSSGQGSGNTIYF,TGTGCCACCTCCTCCGGACAGGGCTCTGGAAACACCATATATTTT
TRBD1,TRBJ1-3,TRBV5-1,.,CASSSAKTGVGNTIYF,TGCGCCAGCAGCTCAGCTAAGACAGGGGTTGGAAACACCATATATTTT
.,TRBJ2-6,TRBV7-9,few,CASSLEVSGANVLTF,TGTGCCAGCAGCTTAGAGGTCTCTGGGGCCAACGTCCTGACTTTC
.,TRBJ2-1,TRBV10-3,.,CAISESWKDKNEQFF,TGTGCCATCAGTGAGTCTTGGAAGGATAAAAATGAGCAGTTCTTC
.,TRBJ1-5,TRBV2,.,CASGEGGVQPQHF,TGTGCCAGCGGCGAGGGGGGGGTTCAGCCCCAGCATTTT
TRBD2,TRBJ2-5,TRBV29-1,.,CSVPEGGVETQYF,TGCAGCGTTCCCGAGGGAGGGGTGGAGACCCAGTACTTC
.,TRBJ1-6,TRBV28,.,CASSPPYNSPLHF,TGTGCCAGCAGCCCTCCGTATAATTCACCCCTCCACTTT
.,TRBJ2-4,TRBV7-2,.,CASSGTGPAKNIQYF,TGTGCCAGCAGCGGCACGGGGCCAGCCAAAAACATTCAGTACTTC
.,TRBJ2-5,TRBV7-9,.,CASRPQGGPETQYF,TGTGCCAGCAGGCCTCAGGGCGGGCCAGAGACCCAGTACTTC
.,TRBJ1-6,TRBV7-8,.,CASSLSWPPLHF,TGTGCCAGCAGCTTATCGTGGCCACCCCTCCACTTT
TRBD1,TRBJ1-2,TRBV5-6,.,CASSRTMTGSRGYTF,TGTGCCAGCAGCCGAACCATGACAGGGTCGAGGGGCTACACCTTC
TRBD1,TRBJ1-1,TRBV6-1,.,CASSTGQGGGTEAFF,TGTGCCAGCAGTACAGGACAGGGGGGAGGGACTGAAGCTTTCTTT
TRBD2,TRBJ2-1,TRBV7-3,few,CASSLSGGRYNEQFF,TGTGCCAGCAGCTTAAGCGGGGGGAGGTACAATGAGCAGTTCTTC
TRBD1,TRBJ2-4,TRBV18,.,CASSPTHTGGIDIQYF,TGTGCCAGCTCACCTACTCATACAGGGGGCATCGACATTCAGTACTTC
.,TRBJ1-4,TRBV7-8,.,CASSPGGGRPEKLFF,TGTGCCAGCAGTCCGGGAGGGGGTCGGCCCGAAAAACTGTTTTTT
.,TRBJ2-1,TRBV9,.,CASSVDQKLNDYNEQFF,TGTGCCAGCAGCGTAGATCAAAAATTAAACGATTACAATGAGCAGTTCTTC
.,TRBJ2-5,TRBV7-8,.,CASSLETSSGETQYF,TGTGCCAGCAGCTTAGAAACATCCTCAGGGGAGACCCAGTACTTC
.,TRBJ1-1,TRBV5-4,.,CASSLAGIRQMNTEAFF,TGTGCCAGCAGCTTGGCCGGAATCCGCCAGATGAACACTGAAGCTTTCTTT
.,TRBJ2-7,TRBV28,.,CASSQPTVSSYEQYF,TGTGCCAGCAGTCAGCCGACGGTTAGCTCCTACGAGCAGTACTTC
.,TRBJ2-5,TRBV27,.,CASSRGHPGVETQYF,TGTGCCAGCAGCCGGGGACATCCGGGCGTGGAGACCCAGTACTTC
.,TRBJ1-1,TRBV5-6,.,CASSLAGFETEAFF,TGTGCCAGCAGCTTGGCAGGGTTCGAGACTGAAGCTTTCTTT
.,TRBJ2-2,TRBV13,.,CASSLTGNKNTGELFF,TGTGCCAGCAGCTTAACCGGGAATAAGAACACCGGGGAGCTGTTTTTT
.,TRBJ2-2,TRBV9,once,CASSSEGVRRSNTGELFF,TGTGCCAGCAGCTCGGAAGGGGTGAGGCGGTCGAACACCGGGGAGCTGTTTTTT
TRBD1,TRBJ2-7,TRBV7-6,.,CASSRGQPYEQYF,TGTGCCAGCAGCCGGGGACAGCCCTACGAGCAGTACTTC
.,TRBJ1-2,TRBV7-9,.,CASSMGRVGGYTF,TGTGCCAGCAGCATGGGCAGGGTCGGCGGCTACACCTTC
TRBD1,TRBJ1-4,TRBV7-9,once,CASSWTGGEWWLNEKLFF,TGTGCCAGCAGCTGGACAGGGGGCGAGTGGTGGCTCAATGAAAAACTGTTTTTT
TRBD1,TRBJ1-1,TRBV5-5,.,CASSLGQGRTEAFF,TGTGCCAGCAGCTTGGGACAGGGGCGCACTGAAGCTTTCTTT
.,TRBJ2-7,TRBV11-3,.,CASSSSVPEQYF,TGTGCCAGCAGCTCCTCAGTCCCCGAGCAGTACTTC
.,TRBJ1-5,TRBV27,.,CASSLQQGNQPQHF,TGTGCCAGCAGTTTACAGCAGGGGAACCAGCCCCAGCATTTT
TRBD1,TRBJ1-1,TRBV19,.,CATGTGRMAEAFF,TGTGCCACTGGGACAGGGCGGATGGCTGAAGCTTTCTTT
TRBD1,TRBJ2-7,TRBV19,.,CASSPDRGMYF,TGTGCCAGTAGTCCCGACAGGGGCATGTACTTC
.,TRBJ2-3,TRBV7-2,.,CASSLEAEDTQYF,TGTGCCAGCAGCTTAGAGGCAGAAGATACGCAGTATTTT
.,TRBJ1-2,TRBV4-3,.,CASSQGRTENYGYTF,TGCGCCAGCAGCCAAGGACGGACAGAGAACTATGGCTACACCTTC
.,TRBJ1-5,TRBV19,.,CASSDRPNQPQHF,TGTGCCAGTAGCGACAGGCCTAATCAGCCCCAGCATTTT
TRBD1,TRBJ1-4,TRBV5-4,.,CASSWGQANNEKLFF,TGTGCCAGCAGCTGGGGACAGGCCAATAATGAAAAACTGTTTTTT
.,TRBJ1-1,TRBV11-3,.,CASSLLKQGPTEAFF,TGTGCCAGCAGCTTATTAAAACAGGGCCCCACTGAAGCTTTCTTT
TRBD2,TRBJ2-7,TRBV2,.,CASKPSGPEREQYF,TGTGCCAGCAAGCCTAGCGGTCCCGAGCGGGAGCAGTACTTC
TRBD1,TRBJ1-2,TRBV5-1,.,CASSWNGQEEGYTF,TGCGCCAGCAGCTGGAATGGACAGGAGGAAGGCTACACCTTC
TRBD2,TRBJ2-1,TRBV19,.,CASSPGLVHNEQFF,TGTGCCAGTTCTCCGGGACTAGTCCACAATGAGCAGTTCTTC
.,TRBJ1-1,TRBV10-3,.,CAISESSGKETNTEAFF,TGTGCCATCAGTGAGTCGAGTGGTAAGGAAACGAACACTGAAGCTTTCTTT
TRBD1,TRBJ2-7,TRBV28,.,CASGKGGQGAREQYF,TGTGCCAGCGGTAAAGGGGGACAGGGTGCGAGGGAGCAGTACTTC
.,TRBJ1-3,TRBV7-8,few,CASSLGGEGNTIYF,TGTGCCAGCAGCTTAGGAGGGGAGGGTAACACCATATATTTT
.,TRBJ1-6,TRBV6-1,.,CASSGADRPNSPLHF,TGTGCCAGCAGCGGAGCGGACAGACCCAATTCACCCCTCCACTTT
.,TRBJ2-3,TRBV19,.,CATRDRAGTDTQYF,TGTGCCACCCGCGACCGGGCGGGCACAGATACGCAGTATTTT
TRBD1,TRBJ1-1,TRBV9,.,CASSAGQGNTEAFF,TGTGCCAGCAGCGCGGGACAGGGGAACACTGAAGCTTTCTTT
TRBD1,TRBJ2-5,TRBV29-1,.,CSAGWTGKETQYF,TGCAGCGCTGGGTGGACAGGGAAGGAGACCCAGTACTTC
TRBD1,TRBJ2-3,TRBV4-1,.,CASSFTGGRSDTQYF,TGCGCCAGCAGCTTTACAGGGGGCAGATCAGATACGCAGTATTTT
.,TRBJ1-2,TRBV27,.,CASSTGLGGYTF,TGTGCCAGCAGCACCGGCCTAGGGGGCTACACCTTC
TRBD1,TRBJ1-1,TRBV10-1,few,CASSPGDRGSGTEAFF,TGCGCCAGCAGTCCTGGGGACAGGGGTAGTGGCACTGAAGCTTTCTTT
.,TRBJ1-1,TRBV19,.,CASSDSALNTEAFF,TGTGCCAGTAGTGACAGCGCTTTGAACACTGAAGCTTTCTTT
TRBD1,TRBJ1-1,TRBV5-1,.,CASKRRTGGDTEAFF,TGCGCCAGCAAGAGAAGGACAGGGGGAGACACTGAAGCTTTCTTT
.,TRBJ1-4,TRBV5-1,.,CASSLGDRSEKLFF,TGCGCCAGCAGCTTAGGGGATAGGAGTGAAAAACTGTTTTTT
.,TRBJ2-7,TRBV19,few,CASSWDFRSYEQYF,TGTGCCAGTAGTTGGGACTTTCGCTCCTACGAGCAGTACTTC
.,TRBJ2-3,TRBV19,.,CASSSEPRGLPDTQYF,TGTGCCAGTAGTTCCGAGCCAAGGGGATTACCAGATACGCAGTATTTT